This T cell receptor beta chain derives from a study of OX40 agonist ivuxolimab in advanced cancers. The table came from immunoSEQ multiplex PCR; TCRdb's copy has only in-frame clones and leaves some out. The table shows 60,000 to 75,000 clones, with about four fifths occurring only once. A history of autoimmune disease or systemic immunosuppression excluded patients. The TCR was taken from an adult with an advanced solid tumor such as melanoma, head and neck, liver or kidney cancer. The sample in question was CD4+ or CD8+ T cells sorted from blood, obtained in a trial of the OX40 agonist ivuxolimab.

CDR3 sequence reads: CASWGGTGAYNEQFF. The CDR3 bases are TGTGCCAGCTGGGGGGGGACTGGTGCGTACAATGAGCAGTTCTTC. This chain connects TRBV2 to TRBJ2-1, with TRBD2 matching 7 bases. Per germline, CDR1 SNHLY and CDR2 FYNNEI. V lost 8 bases and J lost 4; bases outside the gene matches: 11. The CDR3 totals 15 residues.